Below, 2 T cell receptor beta chains from the same sample are listed, as sequenced in a study of blood T cells in healthy people across ages. A second PCR of about 6 to 11 cycles used a sample-barcoded 5' primer and a J-beta primer mix. One entry per CDR3 protein, called by TCRdb with MiXCR from the 5' RACE reads. The data hold roughly 500,000 distinct CDR3 sequences, with roughly 28% observed a single time. The sequenced material came from blood. The receptors come from a woman in her 70s in good health.

The chain recombines TRBV12-3 or TRBV12-4 with TRBJ2-5; D gene unclear. The J call is doubtful: the DNA matches TRBJ2-7 better. The CDR3 has 12 residues. CDR3 region: CASSLRHSEQYF. Written as DNA, the CDR3 is TGTGCCAGCAGTTTACGACACTCCGAGCAGTACTTC.

The chain couples TRBV4-1 to TRBJ2-2, with a possible D match to TRBD2 (5 bases). Trimming took 0 bases from V and 3 from J, leaving 14 bases between them. The V gene's germline CDR1 is MGHRA and CDR2 YSYEKL. This CDR3 has 17 residues. The CDR3 nucleotides read TGCGCCAGCAGCCAAGATATTACTAGATCTTACACCGGGGAGCTGTTTTTT. Its translation: CASSQDITRSYTGELFF.